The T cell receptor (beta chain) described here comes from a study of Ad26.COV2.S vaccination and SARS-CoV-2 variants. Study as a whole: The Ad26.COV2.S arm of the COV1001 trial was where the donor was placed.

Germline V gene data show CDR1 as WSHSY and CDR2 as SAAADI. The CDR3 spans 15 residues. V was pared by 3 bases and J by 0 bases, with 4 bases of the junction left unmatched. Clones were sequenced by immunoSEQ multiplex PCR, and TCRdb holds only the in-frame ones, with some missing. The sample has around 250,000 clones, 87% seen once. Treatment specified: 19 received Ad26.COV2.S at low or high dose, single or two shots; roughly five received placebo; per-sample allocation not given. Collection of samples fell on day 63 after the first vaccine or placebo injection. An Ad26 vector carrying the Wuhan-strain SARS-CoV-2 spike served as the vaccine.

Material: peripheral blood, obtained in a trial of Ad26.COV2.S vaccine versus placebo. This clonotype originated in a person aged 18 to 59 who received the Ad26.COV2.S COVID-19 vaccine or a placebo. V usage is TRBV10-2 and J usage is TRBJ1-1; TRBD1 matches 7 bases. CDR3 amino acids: CASSERGTVNTEAFF. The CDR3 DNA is TGCGCCAGCAGTGAACGGGGGACAGTGAACACTGAAGCTTTCTTT.